This T cell receptor beta chain was sequenced for a study of T cell changes during pregnancy in multiple sclerosis. Generated by immunoSEQ multiplex PCR, the TCRdb table keeps only in-frame clones and is missing some. The data hold around 30,000 clones, with roughly 84% observed a single time. The sample holds one count of this clone. This CDR3 has 16 amino acids. V dropped 0 bases and J dropped 5 bases, with 14 bases sitting between them. Per the germline V gene, CDR1 is MNHEY and CDR2 is SVGAGI. The clonotype was recovered from a female donor with multiple sclerosis, enrolled in a pregnancy study. Sequencing used CD8+ T cells from peripheral blood mononuclear cells, obtained after pregnancy. The chain couples TRBV6-5 to TRBJ1-5; D is perhaps TRBD1 (5 bases). The CDR3 DNA sequence: TGTGCCAGCAGTTACTCTGCAGGGAAGGCGGATCAGCCCCAGCATTTT. It translates to CASSYSAGKADQPQHF.